Following are 28 T cell receptor beta chains from one sample sequenced in a study of cytomegalovirus exposure and HLA in healthy donors (dated by TCRdb to the late 2010s). Library method: the immunoSEQ multiplex PCR assay. A mixture of 60 forward primers for TCR Vbeta segments and 13 reverse primers for TCR Jbeta segments was used in the multiplex PCR. TCRdb stores this immuneACCESS table with in-frame sequences only. Part of the clones is absent; in the studies checked, under half of the shortfall reflects unresolved V genes, and no reason is known for the rest. A total of about 190,000 clones appear in this sample, more than 70% of them only once. The top ten clones comprise roughly 1.7% of the sample. Sequences were obtained from PBMCs. The receptors stem from a man between 35 and 55 years old in good health and CMV-seropositive.

V and J are TRBV4-2 and TRBJ2-1, with 10 bases aligning to TRBD2. Trimming removed 0 bases from V and 6 bases from J; junction bases left unmatched: 11. CDR1 LGHNA and CDR2 YNFKEQ come from the germline V gene. CDR3 size: 18 residues. In nucleotides, the CDR3 is TGTGCCAGCAGCCAAGAAAGTCCCGCTAGCGGGAGTATCAATGAGCAGTTCTTC. Protein product: CASSQESPASGSINEQFF.

The J gene is TRBJ1-2, the V gene TRBV30; D unresolved. The CDR3 covers 15 residues. Germline V gives CDR1 GTSNPN, CDR2 SVGIG (reference sequence). Between the trimmed V and J ends, which lost 0 bases and 7 bases, there was a span of 18 bases. CDR3 sequence reads: CAWSVLEGASSGYTF. In DNA, the CDR3 is TGTGCCTGGAGTGTACTCGAGGGCGCATCAAGTGGCTACACCTTC.

A few counts support this clone. V is TRBV9 and J is TRBJ2-1, with 11 positions matching TRBD2. The V gene end was trimmed by 4 bases and the J gene end by 11 bases; junction bases not matched to a gene: 5. The CDR3 runs to 13 residues. The germline gives CDR1 SGDLS, CDR2 YYNGEE. This CDR3 is CASSFRLAGQQFF. The CDR3 DNA is TGTGCCAGCAGCTTCCGACTAGCGGGACAGCAGTTCTTC. Full variable domain (remainder filled in from reference TRBV9 and TRBJ2-1): DSGVTQTPKHLITATGQRVTLRCSPRSGDLSVYWYQQSLDQGLQFLIQYYNGEERAKGNILERFSAQQFPDLHSELNLSSLELGDSALYFCASSFRLAGQQFFGPGTRLTVL.

This chain's CDR3 is CASSYTPDISGNTIYF. The CDR3 DNA follows: TGTGCCAGCAGTTACACCCCGGACATCTCTGGAAACACCATATATTTT. The rearrangement links TRBV6-5 to TRBJ1-3, with D maybe TRBD1 (5 bases). Trimming removed 2 bases from V and 0 bases from J, with 11 bases in between. This CDR3 has 16 residues. Germline V gives CDR1 MNHEY, CDR2 SVGAGI.

The J gene is TRBJ2-7, the V gene TRBV9; the match to TRBD2 covers 13 bases. V dropped 4 bases and J dropped 7; count of bases not matched to a gene: 11. The CDR3 is 16 amino acids. Germline CDR1 is SGDLS and CDR2 is YYNGEE. As DNA, the CDR3 is TGTGCCAGCAGCCCCCACGCGGGGACTAGCGGGACAGAGCAGTACTTC. Translation: CASSPHAGTSGTEQYF. Full variable domain (remainder filled in from reference TRBV9 and TRBJ2-7): DSGVTQTPKHLITATGQRVTLRCSPRSGDLSVYWYQQSLDQGLQFLIQYYNGEERAKGNILERFSAQQFPDLHSELNLSSLELGDSALYFCASSPHAGTSGTEQYFGPGTRLTVT.

The chain employs TRBV5-1 and TRBJ1-1; possible D gene TRBD1, 5 bases. V shed 0 bases and J shed 1 base, with 10 bases lying between them. This CDR3 is built from 15 residues. Germline CDR1 is SGHRS and CDR2 is YFSETQ. The CDR3 DNA follows: TGCGCCAGCAGCTTGGTGCAGGGCCCGAACACTGAAGCTTTCTTT. Its protein product is CASSLVQGPNTEAFF.

As for this clone: At one boundary the junction diverges from the germline segment, which might be a read error. The chain couples TRBV30 to TRBJ1-2; 7 bases agree with TRBD1. From germline, CDR1 is GTSNPN and CDR2 SVGIG (reference sequence). The CDR3 loop spans 11 amino acids. In DNA, the CDR3 is TGTGCCTGGAAATCCTCGGGACAGAGCTCCTTC. Protein: CAWKSSGQSSF.

The count of this clone is one. The V and J genes are TRBV6-6 and TRBJ1-5; D unclear. V was shortened by 2 bases and J by 7 bases, with 6 bases between the two germline ends. The CDR3 length is 12 residues. Looked up from germline, CDR1 is MNHNY and CDR2 is SVGAGI (reference sequence). In DNA form, the CDR3 reads TGTGCCAGCAGTTACGAGGCGCAGCCCCAGCATTTT. Residues: CASSYEAQPQHF.

The rearrangement links TRBV27 to TRBJ1-5, with 8 bases lining up with TRBD1. The CDR3 totals 13 residues. V gave up 5 bases and J gave up 7 bases; unmatched junction bases: 4. Germline V CDR1 and CDR2: MNHEY, SMNVEV (reference sequence). The CDR3: CASSEDRDQPQHF. CDR3 nucleotides: TGTGCCAGCAGTGAGGACAGGGACCAGCCCCAGCATTTT.

The CDR3 coding sequence is TGCGCCAGCAGCTTGGGGCAGGCTAATCAGCCCCAGCATTTT. Amino acid sequence: CASSLGQANQPQHF. J is TRBJ1-5 and V is TRBV5-1; D gene ambiguous. This CDR3 is 14 amino acids long. CDR1 and CDR2 (germline): SGHRS, YFSETQ. Trimming pared 0 bases from V and 4 bases from J, leaving 8 bases between. Using reference TRBV5-1 and TRBJ1-5 for the parts outside the CDR3, the full variable domain is KAGVTQTPRYLIKTRGQQVTLSCSPISGHRSVSWYQQTPGQGLQFLFEYFSETQRNKGNFPGRFSGRQFSNSRSEMNVSTLELGDSALYLCASSLGQANQPQHFGDGTRLSIL.

J is TRBJ2-7 and V is TRBV4-1, with TRBD1 identical over 10 bases. Germline assignment: CDR1 MGHRA and CDR2 YSYEKL. The ends lost 2 bases at V and 5 bases at J; junction bases unmatched: 12. The CDR3 runs to 17 residues. CDR3 coding DNA: TGCGCCAGCAGCCAAACACTACCGGGACAGGGGATGCACGAGCAGTACTTC. Amino acid sequence: CASSQTLPGQGMHEQYF.

The gene calls are TRBV7-2 and TRBJ1-5; possibly TRBD1 for D (5 bases). V was shortened by 3 bases and J by 6 bases, with 15 bases between the two germline ends. This CDR3 is built from 15 residues. In germline, CDR1 is SGHTA, CDR2 FQGNSA. The chain's CDR3 is CASSLGGAGSQPQHF. CDR3 sequence (DNA): TGTGCCAGCAGCTTGGGAGGGGCGGGTAGTCAGCCCCAGCATTTT.

The chain joins TRBV7-2 to TRBJ2-1, with D tentatively TRBD2 (5 bases). Germline CDR1 reads SGHTA; CDR2 reads FQGNSA. V lost 0 bases, J lost 6 bases, and 6 bases lay in between. This CDR3 spans 13 amino acids. This chain's CDR3 is CASSLAAVNEQFF. In DNA form, the CDR3 reads TGTGCCAGCAGCTTAGCAGCGGTCAATGAGCAGTTCTTC.

The rearrangement uses TRBV19 and TRBJ2-5; 9 nucleotides agree with TRBD1. J lost 5 bases, V lost 4 bases, and 5 bases had no gene match. The CDR3 consists of 14 residues. Germline V gives CDR1 LNHDA, CDR2 SQIVND (reference sequence). CDR3 bases: TGTGCCAGTAGTACCTTGACAGGGGGGGAGACCCAGTACTTC. It translates to CASSTLTGGETQYF.

V gene TRBV19 combines with J gene TRBJ2-2; 7 positions agree with TRBD1. Germline V gene sequence: CDR1 LNHDA, CDR2 SQIVND (reference sequence). V was pared by 6 bases and J by 0 bases, with 4 bases of the junction left unmatched. The CDR3 is made up of 15 amino acids. The CDR3 bases are TGTGCCAGTAGAAAAGGGACAGCGAACACCGGGGAGCTGTTTTTT. Translating it yields CASRKGTANTGELFF. The full variable domain, rest sourced from reference TRBV19 and TRBJ2-2, is DGGITQSPKYLFRKEGQNVTLSCEQNLNHDAMYWYRQDPGQGLRLIYYSQIVNDFQKGDIAEGYSVSREKKESFPLTVTSAQKNPTAFYLCASRKGTANTGELFFGEGSRLTVL.

V gene TRBV28 combines with J gene TRBJ1-3; D gene unclear. The V end lost 7 bases, the J end lost 4 bases, and 14 bases lay between the germline ends. CDR1 is MDHEN and CDR2 is SYDVKM in the germline V gene. The CDR3 extends over 14 amino acids. The CDR3 reads CASTSLTGGNTIYF. The CDR3, as DNA: TGTGCCAGCACATCTCTCACCGGGGGAAACACCATATATTTT.

V gene TRBV5-4 combines with J gene TRBJ2-5; D not resolved. The CDR3 extends over 15 amino acids. V was cut by 1 base and J by 1 base, with 11 bases left in between. Germline V gene sequence: CDR1 SGHNT, CDR2 YYREEE (reference sequence). The CDR3 loop is CASSLYWAGQETQYF. The DNA for the CDR3 is TGTGCCAGCAGCTTGTATTGGGCAGGCCAAGAGACCCAGTACTTC.

J is TRBJ2-7 and V is TRBV20-1, with no clear D. This CDR3 spans 11 amino acids. Germline V gives CDR1 DFQATT, CDR2 SNEGSKA (reference sequence). The ends were cut back, 1 base at V and 4 bases at J, with 5 bases in the middle. The chain's CDR3 is CSARGPYEQYF. CDR3 nucleotide sequence: TGCAGTGCTAGAGGGCCATACGAGCAGTACTTC.

V usage is TRBV10-3 and J usage is TRBJ2-7, with 7 bases that match TRBD1. Trimming cost V 5 bases and J 0 bases; bases outside gene matches: 4. The length of the CDR3 is 14 residues. Germline V lookup: CDR1 ENHRY, CDR2 SYGVKD. DNA for the CDR3: TGTGCCATCAGTAAGACAGGGCGCTCCTACGAGCAGTACTTC. Its protein is CAISKTGRSYEQYF.

This clone was detected only a few times. V and J are TRBV6-4 and TRBJ2-7; D might be TRBD2 (5 bases). The germline V gene encodes CDR1 MRHNA and CDR2 SNTAGT. The CDR3 sequence is 13 residues long. V lost 11 bases and J lost 5, with 19 bases in between. The CDR3: CAGSRAGYDEQYF. Written as DNA, the CDR3 is TGTGCCGGCTCGCGGGCAGGTTATGACGAGCAGTACTTC.

The chain employs TRBV19 and TRBJ1-1; possibly TRBD1 for D (6 bases). V was clipped by 5 bases and J by 6 bases, with 13 bases between them. The germline gives CDR1 LNHDA, CDR2 SQIVND (reference sequence). The CDR3 loop spans 13 amino acids. Written as DNA, the CDR3 is TGTGCCAGTAGTCCCCCGGGGGGCCCTGAAGCTTTCTTT. Encoded protein: CASSPPGGPEAFF.

The chain recombines TRBV7-9 with TRBJ2-7; 10 bases fit TRBD1. The CDR3 runs 16 residues. The junction had 9 bases not matched to a gene; V was cut back by 5 bases and J by 2 bases. Germline V gene lookup returns CDR1 SEHNR and CDR2 FQNEAQ (reference sequence). CDR3 bases: TGTGCCAGCAGCGGGGGGGGGACAGGGGCGACCTACGAGCAGTACTTC. It encodes CASSGGGTGATYEQYF.

The V and J genes are TRBV5-1 and TRBJ1-2, with TRBD1 matching over 10 bases. The V gene's germline CDR1 is SGHRS and CDR2 YFSETQ. CDR3 size: 15 residues. Trimming removed 4 bases from V and 8 bases from J; junction bases left unmatched: 11. The CDR3 is CASSRQPGTGDGYTF. Written as DNA, the CDR3 is TGCGCCAGCAGCCGACAACCCGGGACAGGGGACGGCTACACCTTC.

The rearrangement joins TRBV11-2 to TRBJ1-1; tentative D call: TRBD1 (5 bases). Germline V gives CDR1 SGHAT, CDR2 FQNNGV. Trimming removed 5 bases from V and 0 bases from J, with 22 bases in between. This CDR3 has 18 residues. The CDR3 DNA reads as TGTGCCAGCAGCCCAAAGACCGGACATACTTCCATGAACACTGAAGCTTTCTTT. Its translation is CASSPKTGHTSMNTEAFF.

The chain carries TRBV2 and TRBJ1-4; TRBD1 agrees at 7 bases. The CDR3 has 16 residues. The germline gives CDR1 SNHLY, CDR2 FYNNEI. V shed 5 bases, J shed 2 bases, and the junction held 8 bases outside the gene matches. As DNA, the CDR3 is TGTGCCAGCAGTAAGGGGGCAGGTGGGACTAATGAAAAACTGTTTTTT. Its translation: CASSKGAGGTNEKLFF.

The rearrangement uses TRBV9 and TRBJ2-1; 7 nucleotides line up with TRBD2. The junction had 1 base not matched to a gene; V was cut back by 0 bases and J by 1 base. CDR1 SGDLS and CDR2 YYNGEE come from the germline V gene. The CDR3 consists of 15 residues. The CDR3 is CASSVEGLSYNEQFF. The CDR3 DNA reads as TGTGCCAGCAGCGTAGAGGGACTATCCTACAATGAGCAGTTCTTC. Full variable domain (outside the CDR3, taken from reference TRBV9 and TRBJ2-1): DSGVTQTPKHLITATGQRVTLRCSPRSGDLSVYWYQQSLDQGLQFLIQYYNGEERAKGNILERFSAQQFPDLHSELNLSSLELGDSALYFCASSVEGLSYNEQFFGPGTRLTVL.

This rearrangement joins TRBV6-5 to TRBJ2-3; D is unclear. The V and J ends lost 4 bases and 0 bases respectively, with 5 bases between them. Germline loops: CDR1 MNHEY, CDR2 SVGAGI. The CDR3 extends over 13 amino acids. The CDR3 nucleotides read TGTGCCAGCAGTTCTCCTAGCACAGATACGCAGTATTTT. The encoded protein is CASSSPSTDTQYF.

The chain is built from TRBV7-3 and TRBJ2-3; 9 bases align to TRBD1. The CDR3 contains 15 residues. Germline-derived CDR1 and CDR2 are SGHTA and FQGTGA. Trimming took 5 bases from V and 4 from J; bases not matched to a gene: 7. The CDR3 DNA reads TGTGCCAGCAGCACAACAGGGGGCGAAGCAGATACGCAGTATTTT. Translating gives CASSTTGGEADTQYF.